This is a list of T cell receptor beta chains from one sample in a study of human T cells and chemical hapten exposure. TCRdb reanalysed the RACE reads using MiXCR and keeps one entry per CDR3 protein. Of 350,000 to 400,000 distinct CDR3 sequences in the sample, approximately 5.1% were seen once. The starting material was whole blood, obtained in connection with sensitization to the hapten diphenylcyclopropenone (DPC). The receptors were sampled from a woman aged 45-65 years with alopecia areata. Some clones in this sample may be carry-over from other donors' samples. The CDR3 runs from the conserved cysteine through the conserved F or W. The D gene is left open where the match is weak. Some rows have no size entry. The others give once, few or many, or a class for an expanded clone.

abundance	v_gene	j_gene	d_gene	CDR3aa	CDR3nt
many	TRBV20-1	TRBJ2-7	TRBD1	CSPRPGTGDLWEQYF	TGCAGCCCCCGGCCCGGGACAGGGGATTTGTGGGAGCAGTACTTC
few	TRBV6-5	TRBJ1-1	TRBD1	CASSYLTRDRGRSTEAFF	TGTGCCAGCAGTTACTTAACGAGGGACAGGGGCAGAAGCACTGAAGCTTTCTTT
many	TRBV7-9	TRBJ1-1	NA	CASSPQGASNTEAFF	TGTGCCAGCAGCCCTCAGGGAGCGTCGAACACTGAAGCTTTCTTT
many	TRBV27	TRBJ2-1	NA	CASRTENYEQFF	TGTGCCAGCAGAACCGAGAACTATGAGCAGTTCTTC
NA	TRBV11-2	TRBJ1-1	NA	CASSFSVLSEAFF	TGTGCCAGCAGCTTTTCGGTTCTGAGTGAAGCTTTCTTT
many	TRBV7-8	TRBJ1-1	NA	CASSVEDWNTEAFF	TGTGCCAGCAGCGTAGAGGACTGGAACACTGAAGCTTTCTTT
few	TRBV12-5	TRBJ2-1	TRBD2	CASGSGTSGGAWDEQFF	TGTGCTAGTGGTTCCGGGACTAGCGGGGGGGCTTGGGATGAGCAGTTCTTC
NA	TRBV2	TRBJ2-7	NA	CASSLQSPYEQYF	TGTGCCAGCAGCCTCCAATCCCCCTACGAGCAGTACTTC
many	TRBV29-1	TRBJ2-1	NA	CSVDGRLSSSYNEQFF	TGCAGCGTTGATGGGAGGCTTAGTAGCTCCTACAATGAGCAGTTCTTC
NA	TRBV9	TRBJ2-2	NA	CASSGFPDTGELFF	TGTGCCAGCAGCGGTTTCCCGGACACCGGGGAGCTGTTTTTT
few	TRBV6-5	TRBJ2-7	TRBD1	CASARPETGGVVGEQYF	TGTGCCAGCGCTAGGCCCGAGACAGGGGGCGTAGTGGGGGAGCAGTACTTC
few	TRBV6-6	TRBJ2-1	TRBD1	CASSSPNRGSGEQFF	TGTGCCAGCAGTTCCCCAAACAGGGGGTCTGGTGAGCAGTTCTTC
many	TRBV9	TRBJ2-3	NA	CASSVSNTQYF	TGTGCCAGCAGCGTGTCGAATACGCAGTATTTT
many	TRBV6-2/TRBV6-3	TRBJ2-3	TRBD1	CASSFGQGLNTDTQYF	TGTGCCAGCAGCTTCGGACAGGGCCTAAACACAGATACGCAGTATTTT
many	TRBV28	TRBJ2-2	TRBD2	CASSFRSGRTTGELFF	TGTGCCAGCAGTTTCAGAAGCGGGAGAACTACCGGGGAGCTGTTTTTT
NA	TRBV15	TRBJ2-1	NA	CATSRDLGRGDEQFF	TGTGCCACCAGCAGAGATTTGGGCAGGGGGGATGAGCAGTTCTTC
NA	TRBV15	TRBJ1-1	NA	CATSTTGAEAFF	TGTGCCACCAGCACAACCGGGGCCGAAGCTTTCTTT
many	TRBV27	TRBJ2-1	NA	CASSWLPPNEQFF	TGTGCCAGCAGTTGGCTCCCCCCCAATGAGCAGTTCTTC